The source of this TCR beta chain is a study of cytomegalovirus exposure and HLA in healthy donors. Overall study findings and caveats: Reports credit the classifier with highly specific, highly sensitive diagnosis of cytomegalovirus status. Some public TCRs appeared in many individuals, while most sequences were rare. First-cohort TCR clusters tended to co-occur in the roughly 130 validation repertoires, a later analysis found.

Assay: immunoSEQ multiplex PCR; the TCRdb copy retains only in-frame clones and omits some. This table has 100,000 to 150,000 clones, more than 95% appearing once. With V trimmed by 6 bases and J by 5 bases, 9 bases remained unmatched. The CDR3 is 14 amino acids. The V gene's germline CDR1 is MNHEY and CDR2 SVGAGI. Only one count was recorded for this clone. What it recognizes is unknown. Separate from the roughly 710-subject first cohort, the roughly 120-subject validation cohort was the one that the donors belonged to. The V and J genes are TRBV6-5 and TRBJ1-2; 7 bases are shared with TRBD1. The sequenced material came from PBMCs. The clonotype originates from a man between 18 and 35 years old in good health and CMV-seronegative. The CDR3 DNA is TGTGCCAGCAGCCGAAGACAGGGCCTATATGGCTACACCTTC. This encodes CASSRRQGLYGYTF.